This TCR beta chain was recovered during a study of T cell changes during pregnancy in multiple sclerosis (dated by TCRdb to about 2019). Looking at the study overall: In women with multiple sclerosis, the researchers looked at how the T cell repertoire shifted as pregnancy progressed.

Reading the germline V gene (reference sequence) gives CDR1 GTSNPN and CDR2 SVGIG. Counted from cysteine to phenylalanine, this CDR3 has 14 amino acids. This entry keeps only the CDR3 DNA: 42 bases, framed from base 1. V loses 3 bases, J loses 0 bases, and the germline ends lie 10 bases apart. The library was produced with the immunoSEQ multiplex PCR assay. Imported from immuneACCESS, the table was reduced by TCRdb to in-frame sequences with V and J called. These copies leave out some clones; in studies compared against another copy, an unresolved V gene accounts for under half, and the cause of the remainder is not known. The sample records about 69,000 clones, approximately 90% of which are singletons. The ten largest account for roughly 1.5% of the sample. In regard to this clone: The antigen it binds to is not known. No clone much larger than this one lies a single base away; base qualities are absent.

Recombination joined TRBV30 with TRBJ2-3; 6 matching bases give a weak D call of TRBD1. The sequencing used peripheral blood, collected in the third trimester of pregnancy. This clonotype originated in a female donor with multiple sclerosis, enrolled in a pregnancy study. The CDR3 reads as follows: CAWRRGFSTDTQYF. The DNA sequence is as follows: TGTGCCTGGAGAAGGGGGTTTAGCACAGATACGCAGTATTTT. The CDR3, completed at both ends by the reference TRBV30 and TRBJ2-3 genes, gives the full variable domain SQTIHQWPATLVQPVGSPLSLECTVEGTSNPNLYWYRQAAGRGLQLLFYSVGIGQISSEVPQNLSASRPQDRQFILSSKKLLLSDSGFYLCAWRRGFSTDTQYFGPGTRLTVL.